Following are 28 T cell receptor beta chains from one sample sequenced in a study of blood T cell repertoires in COVID-19. The method was immunoSEQ multiplex PCR; TCRdb's version includes in-frame clones alone and lacks a portion of them. Of 300,000 to 400,000 clones listed, around 90% were seen once; the top ten hold about 4.7%. What was sequenced was PBMCs or T cells enriched from blood (not recorded which). Receptors originate from a man younger than 45 who had recovered from COVID-19.

V is TRBV5-4 and J is TRBJ1-1, with a weak D call TRBD1 (5 bases). The CDR3 is made up of 16 amino acids. Germline values: CDR1 SGHNT, CDR2 YYREEE (reference sequence). The V end lost 3 bases, the J end lost 4 bases, and 19 bases lay between the germline ends. Here the CDR3 reads CASSSGQISVSTEAFF. The CDR3 DNA reads TGTGCCAGCAGCTCCGGACAAATATCTGTTAGCACTGAAGCTTTCTTT.

CDR3 protein: CASSPPRPGGSQAYNEQFF. The CDR3 DNA follows: TGTGCCAGCAGCCCCCCTCGCCCCGGGGGGTCACAGGCTTACAATGAGCAGTTCTTC. The genes are TRBV7-9 and TRBJ2-1; 7 nucleotides match TRBD2. The CDR3 sequence is 19 residues long. V trimming: 5 bases; J trimming: 4 bases; junction bases outside the gene matches: 20. The germline V gene has CDR1 SEHNR and CDR2 FQNEAQ (reference sequence).

This clone was observed a handful of times. The CDR3 bases are TGTGCCAGCAGTGATCCCAGCCTCAGGGGGTCCGGCTACACCTTC. It codes for CASSDPSLRGSGYTF. This chain joins TRBV2 and TRBJ1-2, with TRBD1 matching 7 bases. The V and J ends lost 3 bases and 8 bases, in that order; junction bases with no gene match: 12. Germline CDR1 is SNHLY and CDR2 is FYNNEI. This CDR3 has 15 residues.

This clone was detected once. This chain uses TRBV5-6 with TRBJ2-7, with 9 bases lining up with TRBD1. The CDR3 extends over 14 amino acids. The junction had 5 bases not matched to a gene; V was cut back by 5 bases and J by 2 bases. Germline V gene sequence: CDR1 SGHDT, CDR2 YYEEEE. The CDR3 DNA reads TGTGCCAGCAGACACGGACAGGGGCCCTACGAGCAGTACTTC. It is translated as CASRHGQGPYEQYF.

The genes are TRBV10-1 and TRBJ2-1; 12 nucleotides line up with TRBD2. From germline, CDR1 is WNHNN and CDR2 SYGVQD (reference sequence). This CDR3 contains 15 residues. The V segment lost 6 bases and the J segment 3 bases; nucleotides outside the gene matches: 3. In DNA form, the CDR3 reads TGCGCCAGCAGCTCGGGACTAGCGGGCTACAATGAGCAGTTCTTC. Translating it yields CASSSGLAGYNEQFF.

The table lists this clone with a count of one. This chain connects TRBV6-4 to TRBJ1-3, with TRBD1 matching over 7 bases. The CDR3 consists of 13 residues. From germline, CDR1 is MRHNA and CDR2 SNTAGT. V gave up 11 bases and J gave up 4 bases; unmatched junction bases: 8. CDR3: CAEGDSPGNTIYF. The CDR3 region has the DNA TGTGCCGAAGGGGACAGTCCGGGAAACACCATATATTTT.

Comment on this clone: Compared with germline, one end of the junction differs, possibly owing to a read error. V usage is TRBV5-6 and J usage is TRBJ2-1; the D gene is possibly TRBD2 (6 bases). This CDR3 contains 16 residues. Germline V lookup: CDR1 SGHDT, CDR2 YYEEEE. Here the CDR3 reads CASSLGVEGSYNEQFF. The CDR3 bases are TGTGCCAGCAGTTTGGGGGTGGAGGGCTCCTACAATGAGCAGTTCTTC.

The sample holds one count of this clone. This rearrangement joins TRBV5-1 to TRBJ1-2; the match to TRBD1 covers 8 bases. The germline V gene has CDR1 SGHRS and CDR2 YFSETQ. The CDR3 sequence is 14 residues long. With 3 bases clipped from V and 8 bases from J, the junction kept 9 bases outside the gene matches. The CDR3: CASSSDQGASGYTF. Here the CDR3 DNA reads TGCGCCAGCAGCTCTGACCAGGGGGCTAGCGGCTACACCTTC.

The J gene is TRBJ2-2, the V gene TRBV7-9; TRBD1 is a possible D gene (5 bases). This CDR3 comprises 13 residues. The germline V and J ends were trimmed by 3 bases and 7 bases, with 9 bases remaining between them. CDR1 SEHNR and CDR2 FQNEAQ come from the germline V gene (reference sequence). In DNA form, the CDR3 reads TGTGCCAGCAGCTTCCAGGGAATCGGGGAGCTGTTTTTT. It encodes CASSFQGIGELFF. The full variable domain, rest sourced from reference TRBV7-9 and TRBJ2-2, is DTGVSQNPRHKITKRGQNVTFRCDPISEHNRLYWYRQTLGQGPEFLTYFQNEAQLEKSRLLSDRFSAERPKGSFSTLEIQRTEQGDSAMYLCASSFQGIGELFFGEGSRLTVL.

This clone was observed once. The rearrangement joins TRBV18 to TRBJ1-5, with 8 nucleotides matching TRBD1. The CDR3 consists of 16 residues. Looked up from germline, CDR1 is KGHSH and CDR2 is LQKENI. With V trimmed by 3 bases and J by 3 bases, 7 bases remained unmatched. DNA of the CDR3: TGTGCCAGCTCACCCGGGGCAGGGGGCATCAATCAGCCCCAGCATTTT. Its protein product is CASSPGAGGINQPQHF.

The gene calls are TRBV3-1 (or the pseudogene TRBV3-2) and TRBJ2-3; TRBD1 matches 12 bases. Germline trimming cut 4 bases from V and 5 bases from J; bases unmatched to any gene: 13. Germline CDR1 LGHDT, CDR2 YNNKEL (reference sequence). There are 18 residues in the CDR3. The CDR3 is CASSLLSGQGAFQDTQYF. CDR3 DNA: TGTGCCAGCAGCCTACTTTCGGGACAGGGGGCTTTTCAAGATACGCAGTATTTT.

The V gene is TRBV14, the J gene TRBJ1-1; the D gene is possibly TRBD1 (6 bases). The germline V gene encodes CDR1 SGHDN and CDR2 FVKESK. CDR3 length: 13 amino acids. The V and J ends lost 4 bases and 7 bases respectively, with 13 bases between them. The CDR3 nucleotides are TGTGCCAGCAGCCGACAGGTTGGTGGTGAAGCTTTCTTT. Its protein is CASSRQVGGEAFF.

The chain combines TRBV18 with TRBJ2-3, with a possible D match to TRBD2 (6 bases). There are 15 residues in the CDR3. Trimming cost V 3 bases and J 1 base, with 11 bases left between them. CDR1 and CDR2 (germline): KGHSH, LQKENI. CDR3 amino acids: CASSPGAGRTDTQYF. The CDR3 DNA follows: TGTGCCAGCTCACCCGGGGCGGGGCGCACAGATACGCAGTATTTT.

There are a few counts of this clone. The rearrangement links TRBV2 to TRBJ1-5; D perhaps matches TRBD1 (5 bases). Germline V gene sequence: CDR1 SNHLY, CDR2 FYNNEI. V dropped 2 bases and J dropped 0 bases, with 23 bases sitting between them. The CDR3 covers 20 residues. The CDR3, as DNA: TGTGCCAGCAGTGAAAGGCAGGGCCTAACCAAAGTATATAGCAATCAGCCCCAGCATTTT. It codes for CASSERQGLTKVYSNQPQHF.

The gene calls are TRBV7-3 and TRBJ2-3; a weak D match, TRBD2 (5 bases). CDR3 length: 15 amino acids. Trimming removed 6 bases at V and 2 bases at J, with 15 bases between. Germline loops: CDR1 SGHTA, CDR2 FQGTGA. CDR3 residues: CASSLRGFDTDTQYF. Written as DNA, the CDR3 is TGTGCCAGCAGTCTACGGGGATTTGACACAGATACGCAGTATTTT.

The DNA of the CDR3 is TGTGCCAGCAGCCCCTTAAGGGGGGACAGGGACTATGGCTACACCTTC. This codes for CASSPLRGDRDYGYTF. This chain links TRBV2 with TRBJ1-2; 9 bases match TRBD1. This CDR3 region has 16 residues. After removal of 6 bases from V and 3 bases from J, the junction contained 11 bases not matched to a gene. Germline loops: CDR1 SNHLY, CDR2 FYNNEI.

V and J are TRBV7-9 and TRBJ2-3, with a possible D match to TRBD2 (6 bases). Per the germline V gene, CDR1 is SEHNR and CDR2 is FQNEAQ (reference sequence). The CDR3 loop spans 17 amino acids. V was shortened by 1 base and J by 2 bases, with 16 bases between the two germline ends. The CDR3 protein is CASSLGAGQRLTDTQYF. CDR3 nucleotides: TGTGCCAGCAGCTTAGGGGCGGGGCAACGACTCACAGATACGCAGTATTTT.

This sequence joins TRBV18 and TRBJ2-7, with D maybe TRBD1 (7 bases). The V end was cut by 4 bases, the J end by 3 bases, with 13 bases between. The CDR3 runs to 14 residues. The germline V gene has CDR1 KGHSH and CDR2 LQKENI. CDR3 DNA sequence: TGTGCCAGCTCACGAAGACAGGGACTCTACGAGCAGTACTTC. Encoded protein: CASSRRQGLYEQYF.

The genes are TRBV7-9 and TRBJ1-6; D is perhaps TRBD1 (6 bases). The CDR3 totals 15 residues. Germline V CDR1 and CDR2: SEHNR, FQNEAQ (reference sequence). V gave up 8 bases and J gave up 7 bases, with 18 bases separating them. The CDR3 reads CASDPQGTTNSPLHF. In nucleotides, the CDR3 is TGTGCCAGCGACCCGCAGGGGACGACGAATTCACCCCTCCACTTT. The variable domain in full, with the rest retrieved from reference TRBV7-9 and TRBJ1-6, is DTGVSQNPRHKITKRGQNVTFRCDPISEHNRLYWYRQTLGQGPEFLTYFQNEAQLEKSRLLSDRFSAERPKGSFSTLEIQRTEQGDSAMYLCASDPQGTTNSPLHFGNGTRLTVT.

The J gene is TRBJ1-4, the V gene TRBV20-1, with unresolved D. The CDR3 contains 11 residues. CDR1 is DFQATT, CDR2 SNEGSKA, per germline (reference sequence). V was shortened by 7 bases and J by 4 bases, with 7 bases between the two germline ends. The CDR3 here is CSGGVNEKLFF. CDR3 nucleotide sequence: TGCAGTGGAGGCGTTAATGAAAAACTGTTTTTT.

The sample holds one count of this clone. This chain connects TRBV7-8 to TRBJ2-3, with TRBD2 matching 13 bases. After removal of 3 bases from V and 0 bases from J, the junction contained 6 bases not matched to a gene. Germline V gene lookup returns CDR1 SGHVS and CDR2 FQNEAQ. The CDR3 extends over 18 amino acids. Here the CDR3 reads CASSFGLAGALSTDTQYF. In nucleotides, the CDR3 is TGTGCCAGCAGCTTCGGACTAGCGGGGGCCCTTAGCACAGATACGCAGTATTTT.

The chain uses TRBV30 and TRBJ1-4; the D is unclear. Between the trimmed V and J ends, which lost 1 base and 0 bases, there was a span of 15 bases. The V gene's germline CDR1 is GTSNPN and CDR2 SVGIG (reference sequence). The CDR3 has 17 residues. The CDR3 spells CAWSGALFGATNEKLFF. The DNA of the CDR3 is TGTGCCTGGAGTGGGGCTCTCTTCGGTGCAACTAATGAAAAACTGTTTTTT.

The chain links TRBV2 to TRBJ2-7; no clear D. The germline V and J ends were trimmed by 6 bases and 2 bases, with 8 bases remaining between them. This CDR3 contains 12 residues. Germline lookup yields CDR1 SNHLY and CDR2 FYNNEI. CDR3 amino acids: CASREQTYEQYF. CDR3 nucleotide sequence: TGTGCCAGCAGGGAGCAGACCTACGAGCAGTACTTC.

The CDR3 here is CAIRKDTASSYEQYF. DNA of the CDR3: TGTGCCATCAGAAAAGACACTGCCAGCTCCTACGAGCAGTACTTC. The J gene is TRBJ2-7, the V gene TRBV10-3; D ambiguous. V lost 6 bases and J lost 0, with 15 bases in between. Germline V gives CDR1 ENHRY, CDR2 SYGVKD. The CDR3 covers 15 residues.

The rearrangement uses TRBV19 and TRBJ1-5; 10 bases agree with TRBD1. The CDR3 consists of 14 residues. V shed 7 bases and J 5 bases; nucleotides not matched to a gene: 5. CDR1 is LNHDA, CDR2 SQIVND, per germline (reference sequence). In DNA, the CDR3 is TGTGCCAGTACCCCGGACAGGGGGGATCAGCCCCAGCATTTT. Protein product: CASTPDRGDQPQHF.

The DNA for the CDR3 is TGTGCCAGCAGCTTGGCTATAAGGGGCCGTGGCTCCTACGAGCAGTACTTC. It is translated as CASSLAIRGRGSYEQYF. This chain uses TRBV5-5 with TRBJ2-7; maybe TRBD1 (5 bases). Germline V CDR1 and CDR2: SGHKS, YYEKEE (reference sequence). This CDR3 has 17 residues. With 0 bases removed from V and 0 bases from J, the gap between germline ends came to 16 bases.

V gene TRBV5-1 combines with J gene TRBJ1-6, with 9 nucleotides matching TRBD1. Germline V gene sequence: CDR1 SGHRS, CDR2 YFSETQ. The CDR3 covers 14 residues. Losses at the gene ends were 7 bases for V and 10 bases for J; bases not matched to a gene: 9. CDR3 DNA: TGCGCCAGCCGGGCTATACAGGGGGCCTCACCCCTCCACTTT. Its protein is CASRAIQGASPLHF.

The chain uses TRBV21-1 and TRBJ1-5; TRBD1 is taken as the D call from the table, unchecked against the DNA. TRBV21-1 is a documented pseudogene. This CDR3 has 13 amino acids. In DNA, the CDR3 is TGTGCCAGCAGCAATCTAAGGGGGCAGCCCCAGCATTTT. Amino acid sequence: CASSNLRGQPQHF.